The sequence of this T cell receptor beta chain was determined in a study of CD8 T cells in Susac syndrome. Study-level findings and limits: Only a relatively small number of individuals were included in the TCR sequencing and HLA analysis.

The count of this clonotype is one. Its antigen is not known. The CDR3 spans 15 residues. Germline CDR1 reads SGHKS; CDR2 reads YYEKEE (reference sequence). Trimming at V came to 1 base and at J to 8 bases, leaving 3 bases not matched to a gene. cDNA came from roughly 0.47 to 1 ug RNA primed by random hexamers. The authors amplified TCR beta CDR3 across 54 Vbeta and 13 Jbeta using immunoSEQ multiplex PCR. One entry per CDR3 protein, called by TCRdb with MiXCR from the immunoSEQ multiplex PCR reads. The data contain more than 70,000 distinct CDR3 sequences, roughly 93% of them singletons. The authors carried out high-throughput sequencing of TCR beta. They applied it to CD8+ and CD4+ T cells obtained from blood. TEMRA cells were enriched by FACS, while CD8+ and CD4+ T cells were obtained through a negative isolation that was performed magnetically.

V gene TRBV5-5 combines with J gene TRBJ2-1; 13 bases fit TRBD2. This sequence originates from a human donor in good health. Sequences were obtained from CD8+ T cells from PBMCs. CDR3: CASSLSLAGGHEQFF. The CDR3 DNA reads TGTGCCAGCAGCTTGTCACTAGCGGGGGGGCATGAGCAGTTCTTC.